This T cell receptor beta chain was recorded in a study of identical twins (dated by TCRdb to the mid-2010s). Background on the whole study: TCR alpha and beta repertoires from monozygotic twins, unrelated adults of various ages and cord blood were deep-sequenced to test whether fetal clonotypes persist. To rule out contamination, replicate twin experiments were performed at different times with different library preparation protocols. Beyond this particular receptor, the publication reports: Excess twin sharing in beta out-of-frame sequences was weaker because fewer shared sequences lowered the signal-to-noise ratio. Because the same donors could not be followed over many years, the conclusions relied on cross-sectional statistical analysis. Abundant cord blood beta clonotypes carried fewer insertions; young adult naive repertoires showed a weaker similar trend, while memory repertoires showed none. Compared with coincidental sharing between unrelated individuals, an excess of low generation-probability sequences was observed among out-of-frame TCR alpha sequences shared between twins. In monozygotic twins, recombination models systematically underestimated out-of-frame TCR alpha sharing, but the models matched the sharing seen between unrelated individuals. Zero-insertion analyses could be partly confounded by invariant T cells such as MAIT and iNKT, although diverse VJ usage argued against such confounding for most clonotypes.

Every donor was a healthy Caucasian. Three pairs of female monozygotic twins, all aged roughly 18 to 29 years, were included in the twin cohort. Peripheral blood mononuclear cells were the source from which RNA for the TCR libraries was isolated. Compared with germline, V lacks 2 bases and J lacks 3 bases; bases without a gene match: 2. From the cysteine through the phenylalanine, the CDR3 covers 14 amino acids. Left in the record is the CDR3 DNA by itself, 42 bases read in frame from the first base. As encoded in the germline V gene, CDR1 is KGHSH while CDR2 is LQKENI. Libraries were made using 5' RACE. These reads were obtained on an Illumina HiSeq 2000. A universal primer binding site was introduced by template switching, and a unique molecular identifier was present in the final cDNA, enabling accurate counting of TCR cDNA molecules. First-strand cDNA for TCR alpha and beta chains was synthesized from specific primers in the conserved constant-segment region. Each cDNA library was double barcoded, with a SMART-Mk sample barcode plus Illumina barcodes, to control for contamination. TruSeq adapter sequences, together with Illumina sample barcodes, were added in two successive PCR steps. TCR alpha and beta cDNA libraries were sequenced on the Illumina HiSeq platform with custom primers. In the authors' own workflow: MiGEC was used to process raw reads and extract unique molecular identifiers, and MiXCR was used to find CDR3 positions. For each individual, recombination models were inferred using an EM algorithm with the repgenHMM and IGoR tools. Shared clonotypes were analyzed with the tcR package in R, and sharing was normalized by the product of cloneset sizes. To study raw recombination without the effects of thymic and clonal selection, out-of-frame nonproductive sequences were analyzed. The public sequencing data were trimmed at Q25 with fastp and processed into clonotypes with MiXCR by TCRdb, which kept only in-frame beta chains. Rows with one shared CDR3 protein collapse into an entry with the most common genes and DNA. What appears here as the V and J calls and clone size reflects TCRdb's work, not the paper's. The sample profile shows about 890,000 distinct CDR3 sequences; approximately 13% of them were found once. The top ten clones comprise about 1.5% of the sample.

This clonotype was detected ten times or more. No antigen is known for it. Within one base of it there is no much larger clone, and no base qualities were kept. The sample was also reused in another study, on yellow fever vaccine responses in identical twins. The second source states: The T cell response to vaccination in identical twins was reported by the authors to appear partly convergent and partly personalized. In identical twins, the study followed T cell clones that responded to the vaccine with precision.

The V and J segments used are TRBV18 and TRBJ2-3, with 7 bases aligning to TRBD2. The sample comprised PBMCs. This sequence originates from a woman younger than 35 in good health. The CDR3 reads as follows: CASSPGRGTDTQYF. The bases read TGTGCCAGCTCACCAGGGCGGGGGACAGATACGCAGTATTTT.